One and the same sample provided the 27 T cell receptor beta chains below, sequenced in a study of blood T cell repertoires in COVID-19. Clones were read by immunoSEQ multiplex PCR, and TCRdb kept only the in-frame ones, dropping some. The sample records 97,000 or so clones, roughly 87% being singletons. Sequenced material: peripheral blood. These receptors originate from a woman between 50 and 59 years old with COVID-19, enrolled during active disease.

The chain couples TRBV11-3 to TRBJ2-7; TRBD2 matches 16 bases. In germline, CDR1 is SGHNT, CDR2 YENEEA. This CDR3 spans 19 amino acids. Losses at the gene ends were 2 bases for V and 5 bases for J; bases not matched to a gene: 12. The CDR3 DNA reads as TGTGCCAGCAGCTTATCGACGGGACTAGCGGGGGGGCCCGCCCACGAGCAGTACTTC. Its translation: CASSLSTGLAGGPAHEQYF.

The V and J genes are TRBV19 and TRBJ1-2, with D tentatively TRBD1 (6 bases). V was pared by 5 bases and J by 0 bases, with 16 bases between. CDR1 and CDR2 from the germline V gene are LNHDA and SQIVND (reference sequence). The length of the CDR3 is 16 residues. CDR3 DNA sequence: TGTGCCAGTAGTGTCAGGGGACCCAGCGCTAACTATGGCTACACCTTC. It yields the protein CASSVRGPSANYGYTF. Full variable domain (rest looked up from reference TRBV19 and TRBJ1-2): DGGITQSPKYLFRKEGQNVTLSCEQNLNHDAMYWYRQDPGQGLRLIYYSQIVNDFQKGDIAEGYSVSREKKESFPLTVTSAQKNPTAFYLCASSVRGPSANYGYTFGSGTRLTVV.

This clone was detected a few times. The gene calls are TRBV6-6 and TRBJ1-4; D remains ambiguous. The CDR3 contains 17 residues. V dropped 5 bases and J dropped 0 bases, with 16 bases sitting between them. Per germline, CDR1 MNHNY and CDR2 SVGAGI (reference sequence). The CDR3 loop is CASSQETATATNEKLFF. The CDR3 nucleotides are TGTGCCAGCAGTCAGGAGACGGCTACTGCAACTAATGAAAAACTGTTTTTT.

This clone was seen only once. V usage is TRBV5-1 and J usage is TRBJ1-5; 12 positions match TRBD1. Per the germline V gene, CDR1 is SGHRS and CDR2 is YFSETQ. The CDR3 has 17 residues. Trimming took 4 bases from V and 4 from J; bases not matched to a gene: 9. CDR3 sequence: CASSPGTGGRGNQPQHF. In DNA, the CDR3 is TGCGCCAGCAGCCCCGGGACAGGGGGCAGAGGGAATCAGCCCCAGCATTTT.

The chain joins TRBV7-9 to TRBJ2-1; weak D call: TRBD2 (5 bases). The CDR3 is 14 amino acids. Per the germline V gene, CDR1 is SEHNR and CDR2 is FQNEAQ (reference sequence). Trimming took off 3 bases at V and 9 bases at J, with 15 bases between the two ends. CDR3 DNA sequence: TGTGCCAGCAGCTTGGGGAGCCAGGCCGGTGAGCAGTTCTTC. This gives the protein CASSLGSQAGEQFF. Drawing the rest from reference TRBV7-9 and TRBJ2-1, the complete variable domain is DTGVSQNPRHKITKRGQNVTFRCDPISEHNRLYWYRQTLGQGPEFLTYFQNEAQLEKSRLLSDRFSAERPKGSFSTLEIQRTEQGDSAMYLCASSLGSQAGEQFFGPGTRLTVL.

The CDR3 sequence is CASSAGRGYTF. Here the CDR3 DNA reads TGTGCCAGCAGTGCCGGTCGAGGCTACACCTTC. The chain links TRBV7-9 to TRBJ1-2; D remains unclear. V lost 6 bases to trimming and J lost 8 bases, with 10 bases between them. The CDR3 extends over 11 amino acids. Germline loops: CDR1 SEHNR, CDR2 FQNEAQ (reference sequence).

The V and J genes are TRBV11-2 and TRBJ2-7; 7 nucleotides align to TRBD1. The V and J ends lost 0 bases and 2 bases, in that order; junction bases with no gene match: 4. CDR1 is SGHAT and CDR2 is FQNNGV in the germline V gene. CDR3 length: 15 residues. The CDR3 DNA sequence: TGTGCCAGCAGCTTAGATCTTGACAGGGCCTACGAGCAGTACTTC. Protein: CASSLDLDRAYEQYF.

CDR3 in amino acids: CASSSLGQSLNYGYTF. The CDR3 nucleotides are TGTGCCAGCAGCTCACTGGGACAGTCCCTTAACTATGGCTACACCTTC. The chain employs TRBV11-2 and TRBJ1-2; TRBD1 agrees at 7 bases. Unmatched junction bases numbered 9, after V lost 4 bases and J lost 1 base. Looked up from germline, CDR1 is SGHAT and CDR2 is FQNNGV. This CDR3 is 16 amino acids long. The full variable domain, in which reference TRBV11-2 and TRBJ1-2 provide the parts outside the CDR3, is EAGVAQSPRYKIIEKRQSVAFWCNPISGHATLYWYQQILGQGPKLLIQFQNNGVVDDSQLPKDRFSAERLKGVDSTLKIQPAKLEDSAVYLCASSSLGQSLNYGYTFGSGTRLTVV.

The CDR3 region is CASSPTVGYTF. The CDR3 DNA follows: TGTGCCAGCAGCCCAACGGTGGGCTACACCTTC. This chain connects TRBV7-6 to TRBJ1-2, with D hard to call. CDR3 length: 11 residues. Germline V CDR1 and CDR2: SGHVS, FNYEAQ. V lost 5 bases, J lost 8 bases, and 9 bases lay in between.

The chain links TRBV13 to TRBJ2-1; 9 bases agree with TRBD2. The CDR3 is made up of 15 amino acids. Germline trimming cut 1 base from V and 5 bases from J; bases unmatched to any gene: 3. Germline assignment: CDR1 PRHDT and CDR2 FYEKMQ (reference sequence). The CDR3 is CASSLDGTSHNEQFF. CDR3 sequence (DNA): TGTGCCAGCAGCTTAGATGGGACTAGCCACAATGAGCAGTTCTTC.

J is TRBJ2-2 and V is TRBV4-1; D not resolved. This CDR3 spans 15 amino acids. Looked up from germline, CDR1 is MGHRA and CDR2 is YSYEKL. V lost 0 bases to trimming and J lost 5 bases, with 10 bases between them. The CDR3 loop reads CASSQEELITGELFF. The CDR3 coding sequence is TGCGCCAGCAGCCAAGAAGAACTTATTACCGGGGAGCTGTTTTTT.

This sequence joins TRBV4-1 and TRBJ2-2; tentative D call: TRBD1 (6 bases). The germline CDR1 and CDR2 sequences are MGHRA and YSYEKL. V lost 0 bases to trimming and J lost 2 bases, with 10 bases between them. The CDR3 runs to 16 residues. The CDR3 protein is CASSQEWTVNTGELFF. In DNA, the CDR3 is TGCGCCAGCAGCCAAGAATGGACAGTAAACACCGGGGAGCTGTTTTTT.

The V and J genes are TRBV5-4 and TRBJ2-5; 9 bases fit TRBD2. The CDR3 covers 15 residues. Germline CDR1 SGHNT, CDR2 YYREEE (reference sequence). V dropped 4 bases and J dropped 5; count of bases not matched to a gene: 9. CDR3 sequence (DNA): TGTGCCAGCAGCCCTAGCGGGGTCTATGGGGAGACCCAGTACTTC. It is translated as CASSPSGVYGETQYF.

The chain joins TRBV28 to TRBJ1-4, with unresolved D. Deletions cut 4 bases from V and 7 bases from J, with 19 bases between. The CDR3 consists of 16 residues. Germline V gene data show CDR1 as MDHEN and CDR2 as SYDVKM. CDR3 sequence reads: CASSSLDATRGEKLFF. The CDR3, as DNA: TGTGCCAGCAGTTCGCTTGACGCAACTCGGGGTGAAAAACTGTTTTTT.

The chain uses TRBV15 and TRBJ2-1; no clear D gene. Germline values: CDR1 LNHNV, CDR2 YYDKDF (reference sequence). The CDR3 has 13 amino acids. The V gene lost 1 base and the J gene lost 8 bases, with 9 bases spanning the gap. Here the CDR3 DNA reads TGTGCCACCAGCAGAGCCTACGAACATGAGCAGTTCTTC. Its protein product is CATSRAYEHEQFF.

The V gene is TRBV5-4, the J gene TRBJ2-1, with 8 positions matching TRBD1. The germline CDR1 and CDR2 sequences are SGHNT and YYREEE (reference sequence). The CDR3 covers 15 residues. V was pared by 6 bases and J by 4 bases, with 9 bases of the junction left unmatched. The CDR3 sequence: CASTLGQVTYNEQFF. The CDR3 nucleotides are TGTGCCAGCACCCTGGGACAGGTCACTTACAATGAGCAGTTCTTC.

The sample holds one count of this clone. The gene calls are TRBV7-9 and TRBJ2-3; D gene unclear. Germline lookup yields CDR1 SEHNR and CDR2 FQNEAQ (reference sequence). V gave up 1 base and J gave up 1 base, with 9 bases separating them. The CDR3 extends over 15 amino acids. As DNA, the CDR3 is TGTGCCAGCAGCTTAGGAGTGCAGGGCACAGATACGCAGTATTTT. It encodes CASSLGVQGTDTQYF.

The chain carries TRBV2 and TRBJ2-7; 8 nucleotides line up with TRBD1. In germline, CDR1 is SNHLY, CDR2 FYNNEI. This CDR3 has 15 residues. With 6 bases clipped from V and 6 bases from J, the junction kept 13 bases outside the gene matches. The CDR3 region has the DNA TGTGCCAGCAGCGCCGCTCAGGGGGCAGGAGGCGAGCAGTACTTC. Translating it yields CASSAAQGAGGEQYF. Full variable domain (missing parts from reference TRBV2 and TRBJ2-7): EPEVTQTPSHQVTQMGQEVILRCVPISNHLYFYWYRQILGQKVEFLVSFYNNEISEKSEIFDDQFSVERPDGSNFTLKIRSTKLEDSAMYFCASSAAQGAGGEQYFGPGTRLTVT.

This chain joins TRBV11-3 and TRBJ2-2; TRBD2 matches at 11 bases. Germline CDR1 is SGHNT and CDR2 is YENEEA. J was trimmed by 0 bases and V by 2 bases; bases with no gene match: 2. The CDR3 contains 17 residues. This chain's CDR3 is CASSLQLAGANTGELFF. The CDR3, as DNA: TGTGCCAGCAGCTTACAACTAGCGGGGGCGAACACCGGGGAGCTGTTTTTT.

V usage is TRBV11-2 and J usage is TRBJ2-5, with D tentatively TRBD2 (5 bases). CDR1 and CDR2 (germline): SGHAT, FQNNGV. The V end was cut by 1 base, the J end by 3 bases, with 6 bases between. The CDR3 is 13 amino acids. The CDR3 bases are TGTGCCAGCAGCTTAGGAGGGAAAGAGACCCAGTACTTC. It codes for CASSLGGKETQYF. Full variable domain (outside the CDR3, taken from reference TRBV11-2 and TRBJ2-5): EAGVAQSPRYKIIEKRQSVAFWCNPISGHATLYWYQQILGQGPKLLIQFQNNGVVDDSQLPKDRFSAERLKGVDSTLKIQPAKLEDSAVYLCASSLGGKETQYFGPGTRLLVL.

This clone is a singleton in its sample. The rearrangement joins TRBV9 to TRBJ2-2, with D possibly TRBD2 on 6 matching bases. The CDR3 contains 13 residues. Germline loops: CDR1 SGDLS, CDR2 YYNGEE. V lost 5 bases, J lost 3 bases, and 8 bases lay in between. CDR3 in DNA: TGTGCCAGCAGGTGGGGGGACACCGGGGAGCTGTTTTTT. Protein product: CASRWGDTGELFF.

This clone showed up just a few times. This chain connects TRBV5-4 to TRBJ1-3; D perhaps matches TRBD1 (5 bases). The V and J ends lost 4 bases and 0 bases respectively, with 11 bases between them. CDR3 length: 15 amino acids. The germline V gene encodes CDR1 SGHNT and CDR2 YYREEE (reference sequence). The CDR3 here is CASSQRGSSGNTIYF. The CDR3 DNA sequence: TGTGCCAGCAGCCAAAGGGGCTCCTCTGGAAACACCATATATTTT.

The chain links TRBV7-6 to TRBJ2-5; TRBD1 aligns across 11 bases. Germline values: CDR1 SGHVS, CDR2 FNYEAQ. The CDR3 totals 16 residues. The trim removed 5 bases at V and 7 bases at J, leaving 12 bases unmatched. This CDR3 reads CASSPQDRGHLGTQYF. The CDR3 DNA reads TGTGCCAGCAGCCCTCAGGACAGGGGGCATTTAGGGACCCAGTACTTC.

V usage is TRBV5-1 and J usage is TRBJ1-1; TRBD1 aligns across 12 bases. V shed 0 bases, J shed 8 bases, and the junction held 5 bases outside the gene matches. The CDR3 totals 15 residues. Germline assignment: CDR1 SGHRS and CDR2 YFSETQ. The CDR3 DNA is TGCGCCAGCAGCTTGGAGGGGACAGGGGGCCGGGAAGCTTTCTTT. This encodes CASSLEGTGGREAFF.

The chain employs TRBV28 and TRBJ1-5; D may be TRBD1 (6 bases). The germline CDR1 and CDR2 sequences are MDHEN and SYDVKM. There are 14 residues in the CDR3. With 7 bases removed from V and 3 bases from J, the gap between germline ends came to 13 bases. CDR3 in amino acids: CASTRTALNQPQHF. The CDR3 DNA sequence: TGTGCCAGCACTCGGACAGCCCTCAATCAGCCCCAGCATTTT. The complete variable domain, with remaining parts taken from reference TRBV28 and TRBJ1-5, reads DVKVTQSSRYLVKRTGEKVFLECVQDMDHENMFWYRQDPGLGLRLIYFSYDVKMKEKGDIPEGYSVSREKKERFSLILESASTNQTSMYLCASTRTALNQPQHFGDGTRLSIL.

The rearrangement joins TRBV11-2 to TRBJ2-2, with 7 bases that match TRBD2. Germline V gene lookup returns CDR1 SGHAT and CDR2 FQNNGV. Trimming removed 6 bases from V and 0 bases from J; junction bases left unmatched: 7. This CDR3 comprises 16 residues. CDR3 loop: CASSSRGNANTGELFF. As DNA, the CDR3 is TGTGCCAGCAGTTCGCGGGGGAACGCGAACACCGGGGAGCTGTTTTTT. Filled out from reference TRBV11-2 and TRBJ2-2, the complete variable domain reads EAGVAQSPRYKIIEKRQSVAFWCNPISGHATLYWYQQILGQGPKLLIQFQNNGVVDDSQLPKDRFSAERLKGVDSTLKIQPAKLEDSAVYLCASSSRGNANTGELFFGEGSRLTVL.

The CDR3 coding sequence is TGTGCCAGCAGTTATCTGACTGAAGCTTTCTTT. Translation: CASSYLTEAFF. The chain recombines TRBV6-6 with TRBJ1-1; no firm D call. Germline CDR1 and CDR2: MNHNY and SVGAGI (reference sequence). This CDR3 contains 11 residues. V gave up 3 bases and J gave up 5 bases, with 4 bases separating them.